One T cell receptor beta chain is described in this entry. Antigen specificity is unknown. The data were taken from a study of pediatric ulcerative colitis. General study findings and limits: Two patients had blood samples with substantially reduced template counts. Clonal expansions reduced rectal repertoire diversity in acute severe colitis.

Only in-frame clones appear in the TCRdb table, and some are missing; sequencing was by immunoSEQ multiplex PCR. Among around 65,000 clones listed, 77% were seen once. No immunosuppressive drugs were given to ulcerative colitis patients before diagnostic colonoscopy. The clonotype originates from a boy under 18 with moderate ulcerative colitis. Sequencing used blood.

In DNA form, the CDR3 reads TGTGCCAGCAGTGACCCAGGGTTTAGCAATCAGCCCCAGCATTTT. This gives the protein CASSDPGFSNQPQHF. The chain recombines TRBV6-1 with TRBJ1-5; maybe TRBD1 (5 bases). The germline gives CDR1 MNHNS, CDR2 SASEGT. V lost 3 bases and J lost 0, with 9 bases in between. This CDR3 region has 15 residues.